This T cell receptor (beta chain) was retrieved from a study of OX40 agonist ivuxolimab in advanced cancers. Germline V gives CDR1 MNHNS, CDR2 SASEGT. The V gene lost 10 bases and the J gene lost 6 bases, with 19 bases spanning the gap. The CDR3 runs to 14 residues. This clone was found a few times. Method: immunoSEQ multiplex PCR; TCRdb's copy keeps in-frame clones and lacks some. This sample has under 85,000 clones, with around 86% found just once. The receptor's source is an adult with an advanced solid tumor such as melanoma, head and neck, liver or kidney cancer. Sequenced material: CD4+ or CD8+ T cells sorted from blood, taken in a trial of the OX40 agonist ivuxolimab. This chain joins TRBV6-1 and TRBJ1-5; D is perhaps TRBD1 (5 bases). CDR3 amino acids: CAIQEWQGGQPQHF. The CDR3 nucleotides read TGTGCCATACAAGAGTGGCAGGGAGGTCAGCCCCAGCATTTT.